These 3 T cell receptor beta chains originate from one sample sequenced in a study of tumour-infiltrating T cells in Burkitt lymphoma. Generated by immunoSEQ multiplex PCR, the TCRdb table keeps only in-frame clones and is missing some. The repertoire has approximately 2,200 clones, 14% to 15% of them found once; the top ten carry 9.5% to 13%. Sequenced sample: tumor tissue. The receptor source for this set is a human donor with Burkitt lymphoma.

V and J are TRBV7-2 and TRBJ2-1, with TRBD2 matching 8 bases. Germline CDR1 reads SGHTA; CDR2 reads FQGNSA. Losses at the gene ends were 1 base for V and 7 bases for J; bases not matched to a gene: 6. CDR3 length equals 15 residues. The CDR3 DNA is TGTGCCAGCAGCTTAGTAACCAGCGGGAGTAATGAGCAGTTCTTC. The encoded protein is CASSLVTSGSNEQFF. Supplemented by reference TRBV7-2 and TRBJ2-1, the full variable domain reads GAGVSQSPSNKVTEKGKDVELRCDPISGHTALYWYRQSLGQGLEFLIYFQGNSAPDKSGLPSDRFSAERTGGSVSTLTIQRTQQEDSAVYLCASSLVTSGSNEQFFGPGTRLTVL.

DNA for the CDR3: TGCGCCAGCAGCTTGGAAAGCAATCAGCCCCAGCATTTT. As protein: CASSLESNQPQHF. This chain uses TRBV5-1 with TRBJ1-5; D gene uncertain. CDR3 length equals 13 residues. Trimming removed 0 bases from V and 1 base from J, with 2 bases in between. Per the germline V gene, CDR1 is SGHRS and CDR2 is YFSETQ.

Regarding this clone: Compared with germline, one end of the junction differs, possibly owing to a read error. The V call is TRBV9, the J call TRBJ2-1, with D possibly matching TRBD2 (7 bases). This CDR3 has 16 residues. Looked up from germline, CDR1 is SGDLS and CDR2 is YYNGEE. DNA of the CDR3: TGTGCCAGCAGCGCCTTAGGAGGGGGGGACTACAATGGGCAGTTCTTC. It codes for CASSALGGGDYNGQFF. Full variable domain (remainder filled in from reference TRBV9 and TRBJ2-1): DSGVTQTPKHLITATGQRVTLRCSPRSGDLSVYWYQQSLDQGLQFLIQYYNGEERAKGNILERFSAQQFPDLHSELNLSSLELGDSALYFCASSALGGGDYNGQFFGPGTRLTVL.